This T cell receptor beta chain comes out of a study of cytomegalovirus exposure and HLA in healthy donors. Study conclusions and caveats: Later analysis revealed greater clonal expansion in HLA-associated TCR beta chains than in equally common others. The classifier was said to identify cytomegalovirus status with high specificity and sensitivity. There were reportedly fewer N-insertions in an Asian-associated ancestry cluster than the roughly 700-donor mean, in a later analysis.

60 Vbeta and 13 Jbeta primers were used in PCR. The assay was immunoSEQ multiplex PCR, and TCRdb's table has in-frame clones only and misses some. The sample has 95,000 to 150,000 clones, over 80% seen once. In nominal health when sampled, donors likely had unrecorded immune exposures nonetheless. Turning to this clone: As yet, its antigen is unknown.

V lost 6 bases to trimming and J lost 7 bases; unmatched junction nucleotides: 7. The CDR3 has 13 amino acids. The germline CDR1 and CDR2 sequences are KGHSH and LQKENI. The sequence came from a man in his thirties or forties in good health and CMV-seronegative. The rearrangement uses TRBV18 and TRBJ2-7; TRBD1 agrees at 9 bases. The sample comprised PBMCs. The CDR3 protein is CASSVTGGWEQYF. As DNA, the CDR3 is TGTGCCAGCTCGGTGACAGGGGGTTGGGAGCAGTACTTC.